These T cell receptor beta chains were read from a single sample in a study of tumor-infiltrating lymphocytes in primary liver carcinoma. TCRdb fed the multiplex PCR reads into MiXCR, producing one record per CDR3 protein. The sample contains roughly 25,000 distinct CDR3 sequences, 60% to 85% of which appear only once. Sequenced sample: liver tumor tissue from sampling region 3. Receptors originate from a man aged 35-49 years with primary liver carcinoma and hepatitis B virus infection. Both conserved end residues are part of each CDR3. The D gene is left open where the match is weak. The size entry is marked missing in some rows and otherwise reads once, few, many or a size class.

d_call,j_call,clone_size,v_call,cdr3_nt,cdr3_aa
NA,TRBJ2-2,few,TRBV11-2,TGTACTAGTAGCTTAGCATTAGGGGGGGCGAACACCGGGGAGCTGTTTTTT,CTSSLALGGANTGELFF
NA,TRBJ2-7,few,TRBV29-1,TGCAGCGTGACTTTATCCTCCTACGAGCAGTACTTC,CSVTLSSYEQYF
NA,TRBJ1-5,NA,TRBV4-1,TGCGCCAGAAGCCGAGAAGTCGCGGACGGGGTTCTGCCTCAGCATTTT,CARSREVADGVLPQHF
TRBD2,TRBJ2-1,NA,TRBV5-1,TGCGCCAGCAACTTCATAGCGGGAGAGTCGAATGAGCTGTTCTTC,CASNFIAGESNELFF
TRBD1,TRBJ2-1,NA,TRBV5-5,TGCACCAGCAGCCCCGGACAGGGTTCCTACAATGAGCAGTTCTTC,CTSSPGQGSYNEQFF
NA,TRBJ2-2,NA,TRBV6-2/TRBV6-3,TGTGCCAGCCAATACATCGGGGAACTGTTTTTT,CASQYIGELFF
NA,TRBJ2-2,NA,TRBV5-1,TGCGCCAGCAGCGTGTTATGGACAGTGAACACGAGAGAGCTGTTTTTT,CASSVLWTVNTRELFF
NA,TRBJ1-5,NA,TRBV28,TGTACCAGCAGTTCTCCCCAGGGCCCCGGTGAGCCCCGGCATTTT,CTSSSPQGPGEPRHF
TRBD1,TRBJ2-1,NA,TRBV5-5,TGTCTCAGTAGCCCTGGACAGGATTCCTACAATGAGCAGTTCTTC,CLSSPGQDSYNEQFF
NA,TRBJ2-1,NA,TRBV5-5,TGTACCAGCAGCCCTGGACGGGGTCCCTACAATGAGCGGTTCTTC,CTSSPGRGPYNERFF
TRBD2,TRBJ2-7,once,TRBV6-2/TRBV6-3,TGTGCCAGCAATTCACCGGAACGGGACTACGAGCAGCACTTC,CASNSPERDYEQHF
NA,TRBJ1-1,NA,TRBV14,TGTGCCAGCACCCTTCGCCGAAGGGGCACAGAAGCTTTCTTT,CASTLRRRGTEAFF
NA,TRBJ2-4,NA,TRBV12-3/TRBV12-4,TGTGCCAGCAGGTTGTCCCATAATATTCAGTACTTC,CASRLSHNIQYF
NA,TRBJ2-2,NA,TRBV6-5,TGTGCCAGCAGTTACGCCCAGAGCACCAGTGAGCTGTTTTTT,CASSYAQSTSELFF
NA,TRBJ2-1,NA,TRBV2,TGTGCCAGCAGTGGGACTAAAGGGGGCGACAATGAGCAGTTCTTC,CASSGTKGGDNEQFF
NA,TRBJ2-1,NA,TRBV11-2,TGTACCAGCAGCTTAGAGCTCCTAGAGCGAATGAATGAGCAGTTCTTC,CTSSLELLERMNEQFF
NA,TRBJ2-7,once,TRBV6-2/TRBV6-3,TGTGCCAGCAGAATCGGGAACGAGCAATACTTC,CASRIGNEQYF
NA,TRBJ2-7,NA,TRBV13,TGTGCCAGCAGCTTACAGCTCCGGAACACCGAGCGGTACTTC,CASSLQLRNTERYF
TRBD1,TRBJ2-1,NA,TRBV5-5,TGTGCCAGCAGCCCTGGACAGGGATCCTGCAATGAGTACTTCTTC,CASSPGQGSCNEYFF
NA,TRBJ2-3,NA,TRBV6-5,TGCGCCAGCTGTTTAAACTGGGGTACAGATCCGCAGTATTTT,CASCLNWGTDPQYF
NA,TRBJ1-2,once,TRBV6-1,TGTCCCAGCAGTGGAGGTGTCGGCAGACCTGACTATGGTTACACCTTC,CPSSGGVGRPDYGYTF
NA,TRBJ2-7,once,TRBV11-2,TGTGCCAGCAGCTTAACTGACACTGCCTACGACCAGTGCTTC,CASSLTDTAYDQCF
NA,TRBJ2-2,NA,TRBV4-3,TGCACCAGCATCCAAGATTTGGGAGTGGAGCTGTTTTTT,CTSIQDLGVELFF
NA,TRBJ2-7,NA,TRBV6-5,TGTGCCTGCCCCTCCGGGAGAGGGTATAAAGAGCAGTACTTC,CACPSGRGYKEQYF
TRBD1,TRBJ2-2,NA,TRBV11-2,TGTGCCAGCAGCTTTGCGGGATCGAACACCAGGGGGCTGTTGTTT,CASSFAGSNTRGLLF
TRBD2,TRBJ2-7,once,TRBV4-2,TGTGGCAGCAGCCGAGTGGCTAGCGGGGTTCCCTACGAGCAGTACTTC,CGSSRVASGVPYEQYF
NA,TRBJ2-7,NA,TRBV12-3/TRBV12-4,TGTGCCATCAGTTTAATGGTCGGGGGTGGTGAGCAGTACTTC,CAISLMVGGGEQYF
NA,TRBJ2-1,NA,TRBV11-2,TGCGCCAGCAGCTCATACTGCCTAGTTAGTGAGCAGTTCTTC,CASSSYCLVSEQFF
NA,TRBJ2-1,NA,TRBV20-1,TGCAGTACTAAGCACTACAATGAGCAGTTCTTC,CSTKHYNEQFF
NA,TRBJ2-7,NA,TRBV12-3/TRBV12-4,TGTGTCAGCGGACCGAGACAGAGCTACGAGCAGTACTTC,CVSGPRQSYEQYF
NA,TRBJ2-3,many,TRBV20-1,TGCAGTGCTGATGGCGGGAGCACAGATACGCAGTATTTT,CSADGGSTDTQYF
NA,TRBJ1-5,once,TRBV10-3,TGTGCCATCAGTGAGTCTTGGCAGGATCAGCCTCAGCAATTT,CAISESWQDQPQQF
NA,TRBJ2-1,NA,TRBV4-1,TGCGCCGGCAGGGCCGGGACTTACAATGTGCAGTCCTTC,CAGRAGTYNVQSF
TRBD1,TRBJ2-7,NA,TRBV11-2,TGTGCCAGCAGCCAAGTGACAGGGAGAACCTACGAGCAGTACTTC,CASSQVTGRTYEQYF
NA,TRBJ2-7,NA,TRBV6-6,TGTGCCGGCAGTTACTCGAATCGACTTTCCCGTATCCACGAGCAGTACTTC,CAGSYSNRLSRIHEQYF
TRBD1,TRBJ2-5,NA,TRBV11-1,TGTACCAGCAGTGGACAGGTGGAGGTAGAGACCCAGGACTTC,CTSSGQVEVETQDF
NA,TRBJ2-7,NA,TRBV4-1,TGCGCCAGCAGCCTGAGGGACGAGCTCGTCGAGCAGTACTTC,CASSLRDELVEQYF
TRBD1,TRBJ2-2,NA,TRBV4-1,TGCGCCACCAGCCAACCTTCCTCCGGGACAGGGAAGGTCGGGGAGCTGTTTTTT,CATSQPSSGTGKVGELFF
TRBD1,TRBJ2-2,NA,TRBV4-2,TGTGCCGGCAGCCAAATACTTGTGACAGGGGATTCCCCCGGGGAGCTGTCTTTT,CAGSQILVTGDSPGELSF
TRBD1,TRBJ2-5,many,TRBV9,TGTGCCAGCAGCACCCGGACAGGGGGTAGTTCAGAGACCCAGTACTTC,CASSTRTGGSSETQYF
TRBD2,TRBJ2-7,NA,TRBV28,TGTGCCAGCAGCGCCCTAGCGGGGAACTACGGGCAGTACTTC,CASSALAGNYGQYF
NA,TRBJ2-3,large,TRBV11-2,TGTGCCAGCAGCTACAGAACGGCAGATACGCAGTATTTT,CASSYRTADTQYF
TRBD2,TRBJ2-1,NA,TRBV20-1,TGCAGTGCTGTGGGACTAGCGGGAGTGGTCTTTGGGAATGAGCTGTTCTTC,CSAVGLAGVVFGNELFF
NA,TRBJ1-2,NA,TRBV5-1,TGCGCCAGCAGCCCCCTACCGGCATCAGGAAATGGCTACACCTTC,CASSPLPASGNGYTF
NA,TRBJ1-5,NA,TRBV12-3/TRBV12-4,TGTGCCAGCAGTTTTGAGCAAGGAAGCAATGAGCCCCATCATTTT,CASSFEQGSNEPHHF